This T cell receptor beta chain was identified in a study of PD-1 blockade in mismatch repair-deficient tumors. With 5 bases removed from V and 0 bases from J, the gap between germline ends came to 10 bases. Germline values: CDR1 SEHNR, CDR2 FQNEAQ (reference sequence). This CDR3 contains 14 residues. Here immunoSEQ multiplex PCR was the method, and the copy in TCRdb shows in-frame clones only, minus some. The table has approximately 63,000 clones, around 88% seen once; the top ten hold approximately 15%. The sequences come from peripheral blood, collected 52 weeks after starting pembrolizumab. This chain uses TRBV7-9 with TRBJ1-1, with D tentatively TRBD1 (6 bases). This sequence was found in an adult with mismatch repair-deficient cancer. In DNA, the CDR3 is TGTGCCAGCAGCGGGGGGACAATGAACACTGAAGCTTTCTTT. This sequence encodes CASSGGTMNTEAFF.